This TCR beta chain derives from a study of cytomegalovirus exposure and HLA in healthy donors. This CDR3 comprises 16 residues. The V and J ends lost 7 bases and 0 bases, in that order; junction bases with no gene match: 8. The germline V gene encodes CDR1 SEHNR and CDR2 FQNEAQ (reference sequence). Clones were read by immunoSEQ multiplex PCR, and TCRdb kept only the in-frame ones, dropping some. The sample contains 100,000 to 150,000 clones, 89% of which appear only once. The specimen was PBMCs. The clonotype comes from a woman in her late teens or twenties in good health and CMV-seronegative. This chain connects TRBV7-9 to TRBJ2-1; 8 nucleotides agree with TRBD2. The CDR3 sequence is CASTLSGVSSYNEQFF. In nucleotides, the CDR3 is TGTGCCAGCACCCTTAGCGGGGTAAGCTCCTACAATGAGCAGTTCTTC.